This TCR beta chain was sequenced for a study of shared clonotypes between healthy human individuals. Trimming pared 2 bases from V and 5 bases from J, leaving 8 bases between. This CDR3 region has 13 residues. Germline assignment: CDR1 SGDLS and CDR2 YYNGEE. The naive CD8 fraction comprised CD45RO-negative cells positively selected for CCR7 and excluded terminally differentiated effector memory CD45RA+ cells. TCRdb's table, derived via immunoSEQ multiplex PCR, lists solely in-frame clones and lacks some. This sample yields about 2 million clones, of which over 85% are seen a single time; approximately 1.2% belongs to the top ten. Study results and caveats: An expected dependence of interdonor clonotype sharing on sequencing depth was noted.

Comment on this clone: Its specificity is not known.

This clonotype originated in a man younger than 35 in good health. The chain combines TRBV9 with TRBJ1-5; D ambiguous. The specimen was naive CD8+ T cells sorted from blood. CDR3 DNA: TGTGCCAGCAGCGTGGGGAGCGATCAGCCCCAGCATTTT. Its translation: CASSVGSDQPQHF.